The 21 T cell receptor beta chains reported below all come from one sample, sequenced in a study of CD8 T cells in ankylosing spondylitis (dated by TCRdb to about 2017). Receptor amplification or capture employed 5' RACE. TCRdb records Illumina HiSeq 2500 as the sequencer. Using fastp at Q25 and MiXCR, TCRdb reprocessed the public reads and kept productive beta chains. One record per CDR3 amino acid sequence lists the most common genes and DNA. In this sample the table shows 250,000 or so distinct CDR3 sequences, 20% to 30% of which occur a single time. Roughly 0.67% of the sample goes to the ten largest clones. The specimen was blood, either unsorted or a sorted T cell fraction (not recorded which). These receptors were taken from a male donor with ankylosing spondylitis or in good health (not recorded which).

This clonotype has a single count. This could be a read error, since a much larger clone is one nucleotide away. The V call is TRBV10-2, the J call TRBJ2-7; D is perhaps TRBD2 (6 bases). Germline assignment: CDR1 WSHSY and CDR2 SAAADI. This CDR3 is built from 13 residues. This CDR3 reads CSSSLSGTYEQYF. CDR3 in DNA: TGCTCCAGCAGCCTTAGCGGCACCTACGAGCAGTACTTC.

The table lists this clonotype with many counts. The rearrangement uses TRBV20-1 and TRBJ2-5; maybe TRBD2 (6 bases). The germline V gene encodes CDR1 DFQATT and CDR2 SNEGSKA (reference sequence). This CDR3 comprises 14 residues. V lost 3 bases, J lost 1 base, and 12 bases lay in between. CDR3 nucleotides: TGCAGTGCTAGGGCCCTAGCGCCCCAAGAGACCCAGTACTTC. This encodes CSARALAPQETQYF.

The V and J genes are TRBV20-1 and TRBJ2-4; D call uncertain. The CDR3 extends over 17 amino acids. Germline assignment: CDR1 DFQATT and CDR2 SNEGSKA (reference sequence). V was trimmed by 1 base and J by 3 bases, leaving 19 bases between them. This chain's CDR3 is CSARGGKAAKGKNIQYF. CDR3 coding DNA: TGCAGTGCTAGAGGGGGAAAGGCGGCCAAAGGCAAAAACATTCAGTACTTC.

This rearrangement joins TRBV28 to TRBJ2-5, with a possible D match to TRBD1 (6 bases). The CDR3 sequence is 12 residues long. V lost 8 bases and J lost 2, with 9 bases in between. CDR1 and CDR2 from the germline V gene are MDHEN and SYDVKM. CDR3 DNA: TGTGCCAGCGGGACATTTCAAGAGACCCAGTACTTC. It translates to CASGTFQETQYF.

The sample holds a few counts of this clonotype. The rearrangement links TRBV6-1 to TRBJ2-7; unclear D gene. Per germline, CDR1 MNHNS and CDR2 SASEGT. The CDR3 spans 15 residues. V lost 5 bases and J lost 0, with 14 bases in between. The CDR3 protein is CASSRYGDGSYEQYF. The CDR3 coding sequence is TGTGCCAGCAGTCGATATGGGGATGGCTCCTACGAGCAGTACTTC.

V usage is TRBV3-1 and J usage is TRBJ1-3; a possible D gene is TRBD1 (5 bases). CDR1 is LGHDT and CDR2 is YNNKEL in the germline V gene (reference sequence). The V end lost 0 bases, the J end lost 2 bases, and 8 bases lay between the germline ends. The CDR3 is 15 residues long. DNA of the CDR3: TGTGCCAGCAGCCAAGACGGGGGACCTGGAAACACCATATATTTT. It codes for CASSQDGGPGNTIYF.

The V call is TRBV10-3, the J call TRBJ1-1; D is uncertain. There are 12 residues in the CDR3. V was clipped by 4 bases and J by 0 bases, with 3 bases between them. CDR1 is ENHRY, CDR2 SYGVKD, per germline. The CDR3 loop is CAISAVNTEAFF. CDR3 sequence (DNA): TGTGCCATCAGTGCAGTGAACACTGAAGCTTTCTTT.

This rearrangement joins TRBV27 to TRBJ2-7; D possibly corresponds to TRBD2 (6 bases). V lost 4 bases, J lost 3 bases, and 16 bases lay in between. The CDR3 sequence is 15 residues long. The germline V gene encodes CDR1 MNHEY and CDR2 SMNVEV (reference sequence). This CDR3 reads CASSSVRGGRYEQYF. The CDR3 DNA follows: TGTGCCAGCAGTTCGGTCAGAGGAGGGCGCTACGAGCAGTACTTC.

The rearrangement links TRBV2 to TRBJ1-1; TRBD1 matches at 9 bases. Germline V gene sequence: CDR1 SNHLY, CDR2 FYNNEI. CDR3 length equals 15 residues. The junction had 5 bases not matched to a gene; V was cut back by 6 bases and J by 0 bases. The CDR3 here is CASRRTGVLNTEAFF. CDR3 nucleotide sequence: TGTGCCAGCAGGCGGACAGGGGTGTTGAACACTGAAGCTTTCTTT.

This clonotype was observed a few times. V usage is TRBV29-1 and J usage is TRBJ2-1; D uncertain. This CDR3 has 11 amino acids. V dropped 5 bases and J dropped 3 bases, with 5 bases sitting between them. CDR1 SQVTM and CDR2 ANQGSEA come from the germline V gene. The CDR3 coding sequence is TGCAGCGTTATCTACTACAATGAGCAGTTCTTC. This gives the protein CSVIYYNEQFF.

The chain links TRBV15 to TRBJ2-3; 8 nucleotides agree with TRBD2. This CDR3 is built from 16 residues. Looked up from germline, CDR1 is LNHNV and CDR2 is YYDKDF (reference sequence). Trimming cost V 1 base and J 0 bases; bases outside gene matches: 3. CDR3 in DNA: TGTGCCACCAGCAGAGGTGGGACTAGAAGCACAGATACGCAGTATTTT. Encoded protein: CATSRGGTRSTDTQYF.

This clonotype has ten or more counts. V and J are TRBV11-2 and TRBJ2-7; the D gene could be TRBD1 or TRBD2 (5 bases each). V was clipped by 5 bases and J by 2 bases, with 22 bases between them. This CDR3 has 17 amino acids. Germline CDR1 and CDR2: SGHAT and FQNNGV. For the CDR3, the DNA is TGTGCCAGCAGCCCCATGGGCGGGCAGGGAAACACCTACGAGCAGTACTTC. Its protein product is CASSPMGGQGNTYEQYF.

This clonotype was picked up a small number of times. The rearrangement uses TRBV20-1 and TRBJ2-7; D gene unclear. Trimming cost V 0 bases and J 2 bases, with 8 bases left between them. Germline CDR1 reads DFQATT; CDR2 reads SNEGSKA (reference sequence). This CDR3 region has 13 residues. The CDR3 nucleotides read TGCAGTGCTAGAGATGATACGGCCTACGAGCAGTACTTC. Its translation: CSARDDTAYEQYF.

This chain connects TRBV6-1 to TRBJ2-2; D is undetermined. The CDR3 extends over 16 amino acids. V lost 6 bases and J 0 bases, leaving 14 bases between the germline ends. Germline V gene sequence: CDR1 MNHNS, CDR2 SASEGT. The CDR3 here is CASRELRRPNTGELFF. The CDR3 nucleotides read TGTGCCAGCAGAGAACTAAGAAGACCGAACACCGGGGAGCTGTTTTTT.

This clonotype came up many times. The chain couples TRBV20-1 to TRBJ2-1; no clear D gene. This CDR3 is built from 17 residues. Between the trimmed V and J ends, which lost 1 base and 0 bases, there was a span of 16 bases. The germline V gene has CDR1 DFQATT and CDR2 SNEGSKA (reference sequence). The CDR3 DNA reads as TGCAGTGCTAGAGGCCCTAGGAGACACAGCTCCTACAATGAGCAGTTCTTC. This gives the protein CSARGPRRHSSYNEQFF.

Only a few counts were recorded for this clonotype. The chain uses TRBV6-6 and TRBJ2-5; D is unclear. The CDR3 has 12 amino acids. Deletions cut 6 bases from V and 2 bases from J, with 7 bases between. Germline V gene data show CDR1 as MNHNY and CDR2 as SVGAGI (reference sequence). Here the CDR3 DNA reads TGTGCCAGCAGCGACGCGCAAGAGACCCAGTACTTC. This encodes CASSDAQETQYF.

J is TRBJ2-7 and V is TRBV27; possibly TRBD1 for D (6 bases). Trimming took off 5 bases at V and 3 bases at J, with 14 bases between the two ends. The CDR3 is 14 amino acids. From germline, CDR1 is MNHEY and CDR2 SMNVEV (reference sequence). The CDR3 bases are TGTGCCAGCAGTCCGGAACAGGGATTCTACGAGCAGTACTTC. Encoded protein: CASSPEQGFYEQYF.

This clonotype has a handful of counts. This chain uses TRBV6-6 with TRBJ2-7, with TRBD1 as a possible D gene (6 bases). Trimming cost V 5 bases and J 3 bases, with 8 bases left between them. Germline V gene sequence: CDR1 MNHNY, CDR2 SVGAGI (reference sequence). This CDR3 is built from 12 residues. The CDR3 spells CASSRDNYEQYF. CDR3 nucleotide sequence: TGTGCCAGCAGTCGGGACAACTACGAGCAGTACTTC.

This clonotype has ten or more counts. The CDR3 loop reads CSVGTGVIGYTF. CDR3 sequence (DNA): TGCAGCGTCGGGACAGGGGTAATTGGCTACACCTTC. The rearrangement uses TRBV29-1 and TRBJ1-2, with 10 bases fitting TRBD1. The germline V gene has CDR1 SQVTM and CDR2 ANQGSEA. The CDR3 has 12 amino acids. J lost 7 bases, V lost 6 bases, and 5 bases had no gene match.

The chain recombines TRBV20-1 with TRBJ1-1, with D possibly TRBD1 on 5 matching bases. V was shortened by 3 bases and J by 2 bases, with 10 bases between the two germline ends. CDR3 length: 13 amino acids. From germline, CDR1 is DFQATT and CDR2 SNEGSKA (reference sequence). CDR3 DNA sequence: TGCAGTGCTAGCGTCGGGGGAAACACTGAAGCTTTCTTT. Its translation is CSASVGGNTEAFF.

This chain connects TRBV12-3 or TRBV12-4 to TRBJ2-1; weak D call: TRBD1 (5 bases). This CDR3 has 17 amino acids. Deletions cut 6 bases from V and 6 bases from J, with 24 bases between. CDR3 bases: TGTGCCAGCAGCCCTAGGCCCAGGGCAGGGTCGGGCAATGAGCAGTTCTTC. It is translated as CASSPRPRAGSGNEQFF.